The 12 T cell receptor beta chains below were found in one sample sequenced in a study of T cells in Graves' hyperthyroidism and ophthalmopathy. RNA transcripts served as the template for amplifying TCR beta CDR3 regions. An initial round of RT-PCR targeting the TCR CDR3 relied on the HTBI primer set. TCRdb re-analysed the multiplex PCR reads in MiXCR, keeping a single row per CDR3 protein. The table has more than 500,000 distinct CDR3 sequences, roughly 14% seen once. Sequencing input: blood. These receptors came from a woman aged 40 to 50 with Graves' ophthalmopathy.

The sample holds many counts of this clonotype. The CDR3 DNA reads as TGTGCCAGCAGTTACTCGTCTTGGGGCGATGGCTACACCTTC. This gives the protein CASSYSSWGDGYTF. This chain links TRBV6-5 with TRBJ1-2, with D possibly TRBD1 on 5 matching bases. Germline loops: CDR1 MNHEY, CDR2 SVGAGI. This CDR3 comprises 14 residues. V was clipped by 0 bases and J by 6 bases, with 11 bases between them.

At least ten counts were recorded for this clonotype. This chain connects TRBV19 to TRBJ1-5; a possible D gene is TRBD1 (5 bases). This CDR3 comprises 15 residues. Between the trimmed V and J ends, which lost 3 bases and 0 bases, there was a span of 9 bases. Looked up from germline, CDR1 is LNHDA and CDR2 is SQIVND (reference sequence). The chain's CDR3 is CASSIIDSSNQPQHF. The CDR3 DNA reads TGTGCCAGTAGTATTATTGACAGTAGCAATCAGCCCCAGCATTTT.

This clonotype was seen at least ten times. The chain uses TRBV6-1 and TRBJ2-7; 8 bases fit TRBD2. The V segment lost 9 bases and the J segment 3 bases; nucleotides outside the gene matches: 4. Germline CDR1 reads MNHNS; CDR2 reads SASEGT. The CDR3 contains 12 residues. The CDR3, as DNA: TGTGCCAGTAGTACTAGCGGCTACGAGCAGTACTTC. This codes for CASSTSGYEQYF.

This clonotype was detected many times. This chain uses TRBV6-1 with TRBJ1-5; D remains ambiguous. V lost 5 bases, J lost 5 bases, and 13 bases lay in between. Germline CDR1 reads MNHNS; CDR2 reads SASEGT. This CDR3 comprises 14 residues. CDR3 sequence (DNA): TGTGCCAGCAGTATGAAGCGGACGTATCAGCCCCAGCATTTT. This gives the protein CASSMKRTYQPQHF.

This clonotype was seen a handful of times. The CDR3 nucleotides are TGTGCCAGCAGTTTATTTTTTCTGGGACAGCTATACGAGCAGTACTTC. The encoded protein is CASSLFFLGQLYEQYF. This chain links TRBV28 with TRBJ2-7; 7 bases match TRBD1. The length of the CDR3 is 16 residues. CDR1 is MDHEN, CDR2 SYDVKM, per germline. The junction had 10 bases not matched to a gene; V was cut back by 1 base and J by 4 bases.

The sample holds many counts of this clonotype. The V and J genes are TRBV6-2 or TRBV6-3 and TRBJ1-1; 7 nucleotides agree with TRBD1. CDR1 MNHEY and CDR2 SVGEGT come from the germline V gene. V shed 8 bases and J 7 bases; nucleotides not matched to a gene: 13. This CDR3 comprises 14 residues. The DNA of the CDR3 is TGTGCCAGCGGCTCGTTTAGGACAGGCGGTGAAGCTTTCTTT. Its translation is CASGSFRTGGEAFF.

The chain uses TRBV6-1 and TRBJ1-5; a possible D gene is TRBD1 (5 bases). The V and J ends lost 6 bases and 3 bases respectively, with 18 bases between them. CDR1 and CDR2 from the germline V gene are MNHNS and SASEGT. The CDR3 covers 16 residues. The chain's CDR3 is CASREDTYDNNQPQHF. In DNA, the CDR3 is TGTGCCAGCAGAGAGGACACCTATGACAACAATCAGCCCCAGCATTTT.

This clonotype was seen at least ten times. The chain recombines TRBV2 with TRBJ2-7, with 10 bases matching TRBD2. The CDR3 runs to 17 residues. CDR1 and CDR2 (germline): SNHLY, FYNNEI. Unmatched junction bases numbered 5, after V lost 0 bases and J lost 0 bases. The CDR3 DNA is TGTGCCAGCAGTGAAGCGCTTCCTAGCGGGAGCTCCTACGAGCAGTACTTC. It yields the protein CASSEALPSGSSYEQYF.

This clonotype was detected ten times or more. The chain combines TRBV6-1 with TRBJ1-5; D is undetermined. Germline V gene lookup returns CDR1 MNHNS and CDR2 SASEGT. V was trimmed by 0 bases and J by 6 bases, leaving 9 bases between them. The CDR3 runs to 14 residues. CDR3 in amino acids: CASSEATKLQPQHF. In nucleotides, the CDR3 is TGTGCCAGCAGTGAAGCGACCAAACTTCAGCCCCAGCATTTT.

This clonotype was observed many times. This rearrangement joins TRBV10-1 to TRBJ1-1; no definite D call. Germline lookup yields CDR1 WNHNN and CDR2 SYGVQD (reference sequence). The CDR3 runs 13 residues. Trimming stripped 0 bases from V and 11 bases from J, with 13 bases between. The CDR3 DNA sequence: TGCGCCAGCAGTGAGTCCGAATCAGGCCGGGCTTTCTTT. Amino acid sequence: CASSESESGRAFF.

The V and J genes are TRBV2 and TRBJ2-4, with 10 nucleotides matching TRBD1. V dropped 6 bases and J dropped 7; count of bases not matched to a gene: 6. CDR1 is SNHLY, CDR2 FYNNEI, per germline. The CDR3 length is 14 residues. CDR3 region: CASSSGTGVNIQYF. The CDR3, as DNA: TGTGCCAGCAGCTCCGGGACAGGGGTTAACATTCAGTACTTC.

This clonotype was seen repeatedly, ten times or more. This rearrangement joins TRBV29-1 to TRBJ1-2, with D possibly TRBD1 on 5 matching bases. Trimming cost V 5 bases and J 5 bases, with 24 bases left between them. CDR3 length: 16 residues. Germline V gene data show CDR1 as SQVTM and CDR2 as ANQGSEA. CDR3 in amino acids: CSVKWRQGGGDYGYTF. CDR3 in DNA: TGCAGCGTTAAATGGCGGCAGGGCGGAGGGGATTATGGCTACACCTTC. The variable domain in full, completed from reference TRBV29-1 and TRBJ1-2, reads SAVISQKPSRDICQRGTSLTIQCQVDSQVTMMFWYRQQPGQSLTLIATANQGSEATYESGFVIDKFPISRPNLTFSTLTVSNMSPEDSSIYLCSVKWRQGGGDYGYTFGSGTRLTVV.